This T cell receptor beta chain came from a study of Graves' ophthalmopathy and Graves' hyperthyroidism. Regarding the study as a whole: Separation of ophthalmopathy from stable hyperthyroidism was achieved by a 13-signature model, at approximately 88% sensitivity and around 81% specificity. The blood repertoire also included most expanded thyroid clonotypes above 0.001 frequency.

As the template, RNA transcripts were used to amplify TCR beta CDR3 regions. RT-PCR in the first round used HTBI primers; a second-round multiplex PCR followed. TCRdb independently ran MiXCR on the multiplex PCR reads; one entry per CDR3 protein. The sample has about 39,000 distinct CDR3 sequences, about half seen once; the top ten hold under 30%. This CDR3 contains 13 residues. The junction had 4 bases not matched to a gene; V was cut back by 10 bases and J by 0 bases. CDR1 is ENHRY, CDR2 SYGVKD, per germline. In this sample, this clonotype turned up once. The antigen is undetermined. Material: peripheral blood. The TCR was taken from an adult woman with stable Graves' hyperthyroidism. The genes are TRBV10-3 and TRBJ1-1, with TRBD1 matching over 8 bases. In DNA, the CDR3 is TGTGCCAGCCGGGACAGGTTGAACACTGAAGCTTTCTTT. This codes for CASRDRLNTEAFF.